The 9 T cell receptor beta chains listed next were all sequenced from one sample in a study of T cell clones after liver transplantation. Sequencing was performed with immunoSEQ multiplex PCR; in TCRdb, only in-frame clones are kept and a portion is missing. The repertoire includes 9,800 or so clones, approximately 68% of them detected once, and roughly 22% sits in the top ten. Sequencing was performed on CD8+ T cells from blood, taken at the approximately 16-month timepoint. The receptor set was obtained from a human patient who received a liver transplant. Some T cells may arise from the graft donor.

The chain uses TRBV27 and TRBJ2-7, with 9 bases fitting TRBD1. The CDR3 spans 15 residues. J was trimmed by 3 bases and V by 2 bases; bases with no gene match: 5. From germline, CDR1 is MNHEY and CDR2 SMNVEV (reference sequence). In nucleotides, the CDR3 is TGTGCCAGCAGTTTAGGGCCGGGACAGGGCTACGAGCAGTACTTC. As protein: CASSLGPGQGYEQYF.

The sample holds a few counts of this clone. This chain links TRBV15 with TRBJ2-1; tentatively, D is TRBD2 (5 bases). CDR3 size: 15 residues. V was clipped by 0 bases and J by 8 bases, with 14 bases between them. From germline, CDR1 is LNHNV and CDR2 YYDKDF (reference sequence). As DNA, the CDR3 is TGTGCCACCAGCAGAGATGCGGAAGGACTTGATGAGCAGTTCTTC. Protein product: CATSRDAEGLDEQFF.

The rearrangement joins TRBV25-1 to TRBJ2-3; D gene unclear. The CDR3 is 10 residues long. Trimming took 4 bases from V and 4 from J, leaving 0 bases between them. Germline V gives CDR1 MGHDK, CDR2 SYGVNS. Here the CDR3 DNA reads TGTGCCAGCAGTGCAGATACGCAGTATTTT. Translation gives CASSADTQYF.

The chain employs TRBV28 and TRBJ2-7; D is possibly TRBD1 (6 bases). V lost 3 bases to trimming and J lost 2 bases, with 11 bases between them. Germline CDR1 reads MDHEN; CDR2 reads SYDVKM. The CDR3 consists of 14 residues. The DNA for the CDR3 is TGTGCCAGCAGTTTGGTCGGACAGCCCTACGAGCAGTACTTC. It is translated as CASSLVGQPYEQYF.

The chain has TRBV27 and TRBJ2-1; D ambiguous. The CDR3 has 14 residues. Germline-derived CDR1 and CDR2 are MNHEY and SMNVEV (reference sequence). V was pared by 3 bases and J by 9 bases, with 15 bases between. CDR3 amino acids: CASSFPDRSSEQFF. CDR3 DNA sequence: TGTGCCAGCAGTTTCCCGGACCGGTCAAGTGAGCAGTTCTTC.

The chain recombines TRBV27 with TRBJ1-2; 7 bases are a match to TRBD1. The germline gives CDR1 MNHEY, CDR2 SMNVEV (reference sequence). The CDR3 contains 15 residues. The V gene end was trimmed by 1 base and the J gene end by 4 bases; junction bases not matched to a gene: 6. CDR3 DNA sequence: TGTGCCAGCAGTTTATTACCAGACAGGGCCTATGGCTACACCTTC. Translated: CASSLLPDRAYGYTF.

CDR3 DNA sequence: TGTGCCAGCAGTTGGAGTAGCAATCAGCCCCAGCATTTT. The encoded protein is CASSWSSNQPQHF. J is TRBJ1-5 and V is TRBV27; no reliable D call. Germline CDR1 reads MNHEY; CDR2 reads SMNVEV (reference sequence). The CDR3 has 13 residues. Trimming pared 4 bases from V and 0 bases from J, leaving 4 bases between.

This clone was counted between two and nine times. This chain connects TRBV6-5 to TRBJ2-7; possible D gene TRBD2, 5 bases. Trimming cost V 2 bases and J 7 bases, with 15 bases left between them. This CDR3 region has 14 residues. Germline lookup yields CDR1 MNHEY and CDR2 SVGAGI. The CDR3 DNA sequence: TGTGCCAGCAGTTACGATCCGGACTTAGGGGAGCAGTACTTC. Amino acid sequence: CASSYDPDLGEQYF.

This chain connects TRBV6-1 to TRBJ2-1; D remains unclear. The CDR3 spans 15 residues. The V gene's germline CDR1 is MNHNS and CDR2 SASEGT. Trimming left V 1 base short and J 4 bases short, with 11 bases between. CDR3 protein: CASSEDALNYNEQFF. In nucleotides, the CDR3 is TGTGCCAGCAGTGAAGATGCCCTAAATTACAATGAGCAGTTCTTC.